This TCR beta chain comes out of a study of cytomegalovirus exposure and HLA in healthy donors. This clone was observed a handful of times. Use of 60 Vbeta and 13 Jbeta primers characterized the PCR. The protocol was immunoSEQ multiplex PCR, while the TCRdb copy is restricted to in-frame clones and leaves out a portion. This sample carries 150,000 or so clones, 68% of them seen once, and the ten largest clones take around 9.3%. V gave up 10 bases and J gave up 4 bases; unmatched junction bases: 14. Per germline, CDR1 WNHNN and CDR2 SYGVQD (reference sequence). The CDR3 is 15 amino acids. Sequences were obtained from PBMCs. The sequence was collected from a man younger than 45 in good health and CMV-seropositive. The chain joins TRBV10-1 to TRBJ2-7; 9 bases line up with TRBD1. CDR3 amino acids: CATGQGSGTGYEQYF. The CDR3 DNA sequence: TGCGCCACCGGACAGGGGTCAGGAACGGGTTACGAGCAGTACTTC.